This T cell receptor (beta chain) was documented in a study of T cells expressing NK-cell markers. TCRdb reprocessed the 5' RACE reads and reports one entry per CDR3 protein, with no DNA. This table holds 400,000 to 500,000 distinct CDR3 sequences. CDR1 SQVTM and CDR2 ANQGSEA come from the germline V gene. This CDR3 comprises 16 residues. Sequencing was performed on blood T cells: a sorted CD56 or NKG2C T cell subset, CD4+ or CD8+ T cells, or bulk PBMC T cells (not recorded which). The V call is TRBV29-1, the J call TRBJ2-2; TCRdb reports TRBD2, a call that lacks DNA to check it against. The TCR was taken from a woman aged 18-69 years in good health. CDR3 protein: CSAGTSGRAVAGELFF.